This T cell receptor (beta chain) was recovered during a study of technical replicates of blood from a few donors. Assay: immunoSEQ multiplex PCR; the TCRdb copy retains only in-frame clones and omits some. The table records around 74,000 clones, 86% of them present only once. V gave up 5 bases and J gave up 5 bases; unmatched junction bases: 13. The CDR3 extends over 17 amino acids. Germline-derived CDR1 and CDR2 are SGHTA and FQGTGA. This clone was observed at least ten times. The rearrangement links TRBV7-3 to TRBJ2-5, with 11 bases that match TRBD2. The sequenced sample consisted of PBMCs. The clonotype comes from a human donor in good health. Some clones in this sample may be carry-over from other donors' samples. The DNA of the CDR3 is TGTGCCAGCAGCCCGCGGGTAGCGGGAGGGGTTAGGGAGACCCAGTACTTC. Amino acid sequence: CASSPRVAGGVRETQYF.